This TCR beta chain emerged from a study of tumor-infiltrating lymphocytes in localized non-small cell lung cancer. Study information: The cohort mixed smokers and never-smokers, several histologies, and some post-neoadjuvant-chemotherapy samples.

Sequencing was performed with immunoSEQ multiplex PCR; in TCRdb, only in-frame clones are kept and a portion is missing. The sample lists roughly 9,900 clones, about three fifths occurring once. In this sample, this clone turned up a few times. Its antigen is not identified. There are 14 residues in the CDR3. The V gene lost 2 bases and the J gene lost 0 bases, with 7 bases spanning the gap. The germline V gene encodes CDR1 SGHAT and CDR2 FQNNGV. Study results and limitations: TCR sequencing covered a subset of patients with enough tissue.

The sequenced material came from lung tumor tissue. The chain joins TRBV11-2 to TRBJ1-2; D is undetermined. This clonotype was obtained from a human donor with non-small cell lung cancer. The CDR3 loop reads CASSLSRTNYGYTF. CDR3 bases: TGTGCCAGCAGCTTAAGCCGTACTAACTATGGCTACACCTTC.